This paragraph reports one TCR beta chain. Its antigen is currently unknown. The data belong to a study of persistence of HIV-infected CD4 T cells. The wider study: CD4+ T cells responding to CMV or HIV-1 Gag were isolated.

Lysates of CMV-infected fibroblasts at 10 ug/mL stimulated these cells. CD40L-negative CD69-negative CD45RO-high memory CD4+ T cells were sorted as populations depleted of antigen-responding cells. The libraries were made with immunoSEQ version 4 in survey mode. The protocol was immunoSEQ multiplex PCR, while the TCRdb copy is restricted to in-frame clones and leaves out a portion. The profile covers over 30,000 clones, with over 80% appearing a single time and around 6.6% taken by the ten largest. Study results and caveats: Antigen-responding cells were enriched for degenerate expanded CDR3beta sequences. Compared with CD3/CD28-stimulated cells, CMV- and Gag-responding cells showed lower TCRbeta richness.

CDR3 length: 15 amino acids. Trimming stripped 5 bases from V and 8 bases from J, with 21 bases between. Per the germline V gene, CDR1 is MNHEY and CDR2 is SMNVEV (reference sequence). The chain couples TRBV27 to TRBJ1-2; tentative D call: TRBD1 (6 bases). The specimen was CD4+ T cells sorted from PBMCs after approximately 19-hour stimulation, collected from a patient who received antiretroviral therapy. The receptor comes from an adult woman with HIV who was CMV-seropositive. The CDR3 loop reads CASSDQLTGRGGYTF. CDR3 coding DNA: TGTGCCAGCAGTGATCAACTCACAGGGAGAGGAGGCTACACCTTC.